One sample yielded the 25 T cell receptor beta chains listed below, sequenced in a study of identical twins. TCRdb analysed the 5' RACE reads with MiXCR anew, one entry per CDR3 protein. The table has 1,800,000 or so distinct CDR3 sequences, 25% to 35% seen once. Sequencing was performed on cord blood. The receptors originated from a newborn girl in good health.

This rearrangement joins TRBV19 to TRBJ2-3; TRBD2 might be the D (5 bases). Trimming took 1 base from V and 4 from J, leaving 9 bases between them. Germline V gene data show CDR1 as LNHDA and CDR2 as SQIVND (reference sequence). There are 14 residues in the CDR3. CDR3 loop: CASSIGGRPDTQYF. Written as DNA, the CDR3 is TGTGCCAGTAGTATAGGAGGGCGTCCAGATACGCAGTATTTT.

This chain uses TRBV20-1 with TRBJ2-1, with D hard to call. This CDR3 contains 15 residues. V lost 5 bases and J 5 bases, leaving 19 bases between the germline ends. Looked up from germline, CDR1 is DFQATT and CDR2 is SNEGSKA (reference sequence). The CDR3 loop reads CSAPPPRGYHNEQFF. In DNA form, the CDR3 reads TGCAGTGCTCCTCCTCCAAGAGGTTACCACAATGAGCAGTTCTTC.

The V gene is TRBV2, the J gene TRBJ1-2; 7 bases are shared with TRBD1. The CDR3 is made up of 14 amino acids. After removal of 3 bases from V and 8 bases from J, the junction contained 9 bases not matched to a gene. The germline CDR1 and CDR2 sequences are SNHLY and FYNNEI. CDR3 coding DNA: TGTGCCAGCAGTGACCCCTTAGACAGGGACGGCTACACCTTC. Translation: CASSDPLDRDGYTF. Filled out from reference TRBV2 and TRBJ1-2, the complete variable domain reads EPEVTQTPSHQVTQMGQEVILRCVPISNHLYFYWYRQILGQKVEFLVSFYNNEISEKSEIFDDQFSVERPDGSNFTLKIRSTKLEDSAMYFCASSDPLDRDGYTFGSGTRLTVV.

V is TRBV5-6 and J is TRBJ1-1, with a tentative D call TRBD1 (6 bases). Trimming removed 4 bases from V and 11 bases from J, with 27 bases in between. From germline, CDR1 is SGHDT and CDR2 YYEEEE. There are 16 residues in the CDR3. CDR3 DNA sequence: TGTGCCAGCAGCGTTCGGATGGCGGGGGGCGGAATTGGGGCTTTCTTT. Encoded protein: CASSVRMAGGGIGAFF.

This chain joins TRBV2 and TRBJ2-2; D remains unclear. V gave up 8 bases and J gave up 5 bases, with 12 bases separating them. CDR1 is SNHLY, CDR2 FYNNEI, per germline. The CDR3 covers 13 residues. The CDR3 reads CASRYGGTGELFF. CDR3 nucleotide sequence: TGTGCCAGCCGGTACGGTGGGACCGGGGAGCTGTTTTTT.

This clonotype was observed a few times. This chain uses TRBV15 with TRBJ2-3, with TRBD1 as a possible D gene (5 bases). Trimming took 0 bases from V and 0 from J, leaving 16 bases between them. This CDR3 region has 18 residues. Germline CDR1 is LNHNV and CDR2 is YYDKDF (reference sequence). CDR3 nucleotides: TGTGCCACCAGCAGAGATGCCAGGACATACTCTAGCACAGATACGCAGTATTTT. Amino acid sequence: CATSRDARTYSSTDTQYF.

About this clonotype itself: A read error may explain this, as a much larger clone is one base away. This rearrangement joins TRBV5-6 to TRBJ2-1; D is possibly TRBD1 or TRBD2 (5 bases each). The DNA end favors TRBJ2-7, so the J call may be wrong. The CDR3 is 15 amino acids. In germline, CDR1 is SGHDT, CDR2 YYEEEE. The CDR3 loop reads CASTLTGQPYNEQYF. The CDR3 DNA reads TGTGCCAGCACTCTAACGGGGCAGCCCTACAATGAGCAGTACTTC.

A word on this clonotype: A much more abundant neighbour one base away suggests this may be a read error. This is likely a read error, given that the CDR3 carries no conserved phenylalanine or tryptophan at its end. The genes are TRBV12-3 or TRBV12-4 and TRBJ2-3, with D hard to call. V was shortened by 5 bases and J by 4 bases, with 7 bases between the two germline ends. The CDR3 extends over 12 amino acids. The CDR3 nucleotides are TGTGCCAGCAGTCCCCAAGCAGATACGCAGTATTCT. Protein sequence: CASSPQADTQYS.

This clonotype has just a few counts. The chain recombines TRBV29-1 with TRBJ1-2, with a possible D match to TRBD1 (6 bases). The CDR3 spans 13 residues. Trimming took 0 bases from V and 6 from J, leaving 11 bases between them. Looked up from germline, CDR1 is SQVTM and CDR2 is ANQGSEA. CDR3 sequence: CSVEDWAGDGYTF. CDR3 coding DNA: TGCAGCGTTGAAGATTGGGCAGGGGATGGCTACACCTTC.

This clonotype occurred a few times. The CDR3 nucleotides are TGCAGTGCTAGTCGTCGGGGCGCGAGGGATACGCAGTATTTT. It translates to CSASRRGARDTQYF. This chain links TRBV20-1 with TRBJ2-3; D might be TRBD1 or TRBD2, each matching 5 bases. Germline V CDR1 and CDR2: DFQATT, SNEGSKA (reference sequence). Trimming shortened V by 3 bases and J by 6 bases, and 16 bases separated the two germline ends. CDR3 size: 14 residues.

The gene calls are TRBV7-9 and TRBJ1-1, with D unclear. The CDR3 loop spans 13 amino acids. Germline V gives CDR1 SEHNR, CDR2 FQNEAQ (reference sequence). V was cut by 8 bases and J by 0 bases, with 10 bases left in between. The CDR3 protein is CASEEGMNTEAFF. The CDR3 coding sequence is TGTGCCAGCGAAGAAGGGATGAACACTGAAGCTTTCTTT.

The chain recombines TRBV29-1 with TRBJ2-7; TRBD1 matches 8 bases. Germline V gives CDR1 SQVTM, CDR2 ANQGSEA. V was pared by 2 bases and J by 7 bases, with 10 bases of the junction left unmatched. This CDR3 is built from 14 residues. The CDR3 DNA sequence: TGCAGCGTTGAAACCGGACAGGGTTGGAATGAGCAGTACTTC. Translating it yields CSVETGQGWNEQYF.

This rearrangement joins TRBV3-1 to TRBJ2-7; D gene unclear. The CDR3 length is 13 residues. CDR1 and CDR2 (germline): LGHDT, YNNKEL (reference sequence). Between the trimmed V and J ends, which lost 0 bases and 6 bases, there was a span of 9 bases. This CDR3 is CASSQDIKREQYF. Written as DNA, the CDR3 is TGTGCCAGCAGCCAAGATATAAAGCGCGAGCAGTACTTC.

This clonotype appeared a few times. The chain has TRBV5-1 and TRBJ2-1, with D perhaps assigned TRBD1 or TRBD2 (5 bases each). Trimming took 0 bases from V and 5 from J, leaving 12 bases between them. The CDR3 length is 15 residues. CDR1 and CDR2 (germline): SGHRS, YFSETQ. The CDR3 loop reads CASSLVVGTHNEQFF. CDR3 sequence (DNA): TGCGCCAGCAGCTTGGTCGTAGGGACCCACAATGAGCAGTTCTTC. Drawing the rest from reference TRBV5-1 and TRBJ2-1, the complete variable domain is KAGVTQTPRYLIKTRGQQVTLSCSPISGHRSVSWYQQTPGQGLQFLFEYFSETQRNKGNFPGRFSGRQFSNSRSEMNVSTLELGDSALYLCASSLVVGTHNEQFFGPGTRLTVL.

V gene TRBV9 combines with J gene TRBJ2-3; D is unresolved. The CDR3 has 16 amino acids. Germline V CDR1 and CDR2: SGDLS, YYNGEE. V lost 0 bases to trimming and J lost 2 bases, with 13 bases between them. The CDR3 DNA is TGTGCCAGCAGCGTAGGAGGTTCGAACCCCACAGATACGCAGTATTTT. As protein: CASSVGGSNPTDTQYF.

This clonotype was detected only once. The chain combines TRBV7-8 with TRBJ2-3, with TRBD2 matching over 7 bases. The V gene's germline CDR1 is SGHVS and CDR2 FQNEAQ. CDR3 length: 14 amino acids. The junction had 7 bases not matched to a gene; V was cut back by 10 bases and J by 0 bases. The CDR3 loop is CANSERDSTDTQYF. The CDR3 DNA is TGTGCCAACTCCGAGCGGGACAGCACAGATACGCAGTATTTT.

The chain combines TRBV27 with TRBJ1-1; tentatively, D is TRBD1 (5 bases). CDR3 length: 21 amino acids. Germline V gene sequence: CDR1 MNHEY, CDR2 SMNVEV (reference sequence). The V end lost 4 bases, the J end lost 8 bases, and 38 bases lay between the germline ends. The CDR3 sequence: CASSYRRQGVGRERARYEAFF. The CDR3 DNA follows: TGTGCCAGCAGTTACCGGCGCCAGGGAGTCGGGCGGGAGCGGGCTCGGTACGAAGCTTTCTTT.

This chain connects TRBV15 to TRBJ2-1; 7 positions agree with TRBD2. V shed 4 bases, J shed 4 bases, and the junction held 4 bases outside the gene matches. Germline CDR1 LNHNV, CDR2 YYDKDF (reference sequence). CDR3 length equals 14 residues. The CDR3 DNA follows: TGTGCCACCAGCATGTCTAGCGGTTACAATGAGCAGTTCTTC. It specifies CATSMSSGYNEQFF.

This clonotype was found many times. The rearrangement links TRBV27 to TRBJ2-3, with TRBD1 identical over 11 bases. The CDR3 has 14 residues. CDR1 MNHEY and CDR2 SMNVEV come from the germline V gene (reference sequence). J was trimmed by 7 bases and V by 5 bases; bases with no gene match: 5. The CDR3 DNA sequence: TGTGCCAGCAGTCCCGGGACAGGGGGATATACGCAGTATTTT. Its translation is CASSPGTGGYTQYF.

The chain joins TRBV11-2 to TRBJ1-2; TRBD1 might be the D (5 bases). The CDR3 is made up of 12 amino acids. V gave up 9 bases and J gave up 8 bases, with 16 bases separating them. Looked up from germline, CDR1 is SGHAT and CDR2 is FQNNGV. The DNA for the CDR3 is TGTGCCAGACTGACCGGGACGAGAGGCTACACCTTC. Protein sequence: CARLTGTRGYTF.

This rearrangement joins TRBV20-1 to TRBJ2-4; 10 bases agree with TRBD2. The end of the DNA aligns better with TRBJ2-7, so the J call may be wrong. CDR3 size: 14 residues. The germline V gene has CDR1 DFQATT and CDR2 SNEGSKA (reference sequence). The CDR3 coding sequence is TGCAGTGCTCCTAGCGGGAGTAGGGCGTACGAGCAGTACTTC. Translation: CSAPSGSRAYEQYF.

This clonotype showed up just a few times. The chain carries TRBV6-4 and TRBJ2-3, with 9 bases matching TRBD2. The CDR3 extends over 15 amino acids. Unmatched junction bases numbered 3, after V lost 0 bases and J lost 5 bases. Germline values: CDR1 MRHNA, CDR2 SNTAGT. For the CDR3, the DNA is TGTGCCAGCAGTGACTCTGGACTAGCGAGAGATACGCAGTATTTT. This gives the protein CASSDSGLARDTQYF.

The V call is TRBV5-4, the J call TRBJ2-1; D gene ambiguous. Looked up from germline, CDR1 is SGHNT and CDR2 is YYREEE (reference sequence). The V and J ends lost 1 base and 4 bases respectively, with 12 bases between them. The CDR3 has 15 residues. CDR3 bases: TGTGCCAGCAGCTTGTCCACCACCCTATACAATGAGCAGTTCTTC. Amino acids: CASSLSTTLYNEQFF.

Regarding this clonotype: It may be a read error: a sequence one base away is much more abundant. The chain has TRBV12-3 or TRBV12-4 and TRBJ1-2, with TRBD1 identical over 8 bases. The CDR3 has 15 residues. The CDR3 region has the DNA TGTGCCGGCAGTCCGGGGGACAGGCCTAACTATGGCTACACCTTC. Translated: CAGSPGDRPNYGYTF.

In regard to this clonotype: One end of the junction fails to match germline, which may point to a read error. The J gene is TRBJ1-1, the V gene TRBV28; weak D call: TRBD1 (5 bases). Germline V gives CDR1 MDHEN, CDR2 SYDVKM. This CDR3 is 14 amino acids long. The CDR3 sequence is CAGSLYQGSTEAFF. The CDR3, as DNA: TGTGCCGGCAGTTTATATCAGGGCTCCACTGAAGCTTTCTTT.